Listed below are T cell receptor beta chains from one sample, sequenced in a study of post-analysis software for immune sequencing data. TCRdb used MiXCR to reprocess the PCR reads, holding one entry per CDR3 protein. This sample yields more than 500,000 distinct CDR3 sequences, of which approximately 31% are seen a single time; about 6% belongs to the top ten. Source material: blood. Receptors originate from a girl aged 2-17 years with multiple sclerosis. The CDR3 runs from the conserved cysteine through the conserved F or W. A D gene is named only where the DNA matches it firmly. Size tells how often a clone was seen (once, few, many) or the class of an expanded clone, and some rows leave it out.

D	V	size	J	CDR3	DNA
-	TRBV12-3/TRBV12-4	-	TRBJ1-3	CASSFRAGSTRDTIYF	TGTGCCAGCAGTTTTCGGGCCGGATCAACTAGGGACACCATATATTTT
-	TRBV28	few	TRBJ1-2	CASSLGDGRNYGYTF	TGTGCCAGCAGTTTGGGGGACGGACGAAACTATGGCTACACCTTC
TRBD1	TRBV11-2	few	TRBJ1-2	CASSLVTSDRGVGYTF	TGTGCCAGCAGCTTAGTCACGTCCGACAGGGGAGTGGGCTACACCTTC
TRBD2	TRBV6-1	many	TRBJ2-1	CASSEGTSLYNEQFF	TGTGCCAGCAGTGAAGGGACTAGCCTTTACAATGAGCAGTTCTTC
TRBD1	TRBV5-1	-	TRBJ1-4	CASSEGQAFEKLFF	TGCGCCAGCAGCGAGGGACAGGCCTTTGAAAAACTGTTTTTT
TRBD1	TRBV29-1	-	TRBJ1-4	CSVDQRGQGPEKLFF	TGCAGCGTTGACCAACGGGGACAGGGCCCTGAAAAACTGTTTTTT
TRBD1	TRBV27	few	TRBJ1-2	CASSWGQWDYGYTF	TGTGCCAGCAGTTGGGGACAGTGGGACTATGGCTACACCTTC
-	TRBV5-1	few	TRBJ2-5	CASSLGNGRAETQYF	TGCGCCAGCAGCTTGGGGAACGGGCGGGCGGAGACCCAGTACTTC
-	TRBV20-1	once	TRBJ1-1	CSARGQLGTEAFF	TGCAGTGCTAGAGGGCAGCTGGGCACTGAAGCTTTCTTT
-	TRBV25-1	-	TRBJ1-6	CASSEWGPNNSPLHF	TGTGCCAGCAGTGAATGGGGGCCGAATAATTCACCCCTCCACTTT
TRBD1	TRBV7-9	-	TRBJ2-1	CASSLKVGTDPYNEQFF	TGTGCCAGCAGCTTAAAGGTTGGGACAGACCCTTACAATGAGCAGTTCTTC
-	TRBV12-3/TRBV12-4	-	TRBJ1-1	CASSFPGRGEAFF	TGTGCCAGCAGTTTCCCGGGCAGGGGTGAAGCTTTCTTT
TRBD1	TRBV12-3/TRBV12-4	-	TRBJ1-4	CASSLSARGGEKLFF	TGTGCCAGCAGTTTGTCGGCCAGGGGGGGGGAAAAACTGTTTTTT
TRBD2	TRBV5-6	-	TRBJ2-5	CASSLDVAGGGETQYF	TGTGCCAGCAGCTTGGATGTAGCGGGGGGCGGGGAGACCCAGTACTTC
-	TRBV20-1	few	TRBJ2-5	CSASGRRGAETQYF	TGCAGTGCATCCGGGAGACGGGGCGCGGAGACCCAGTACTTC
TRBD2	TRBV28	-	TRBJ2-3	CVSRHSGGGDTQYF	TGTGTCAGCAGACATAGCGGGGGCGGGGATACGCAGTATTTT
-	TRBV5-4	-	TRBJ1-2	CASSLPGAGIYGYTF	TGTGCCAGCAGCTTACCAGGGGCAGGGATCTATGGCTACACCTTC
-	TRBV5-1	-	TRBJ1-2	CASSLAGTQYGYTF	TGCGCCAGCAGCTTGGCGGGTACACAGTATGGCTACACCTTC
-	TRBV12-3/TRBV12-4	few	TRBJ1-6	CASSSGRYNSPLHF	TGTGCCAGCAGTTCTGGGCGGTATAATTCACCCCTCCACTTT
-	TRBV7-6	-	TRBJ2-5	CASSVGQFQEAQYF	TGTGCCAGCAGCGTCGGACAGTTCCAAGAGGCCCAGTACTTC
TRBD1	TRBV3-1	few	TRBJ2-7	CASTGTGAYEQYF	TGTGCCAGCACCGGGACAGGAGCCTACGAGCAGTACTTC
-	TRBV29-1	-	TRBJ1-2	CSVEDPKYYGYTF	TGCAGCGTTGAAGATCCTAAATACTATGGCTACACCTTC
-	TRBV27	-	TRBJ2-3	CASSFLRAGTDTQYF	TGTGCCAGCAGTTTCCTCCGGGCGGGCACAGATACGCAGTATTTT